This TCR beta chain comes out of a study of CD8 T cells in ankylosing spondylitis. The CDR3 has 12 amino acids. The V gene end was trimmed by 8 bases and the J gene end by 3 bases; junction bases not matched to a gene: 3. Looked up from germline, CDR1 is SQVTM and CDR2 is ANQGSEA. This clonotype was counted at least ten times. Its antigen remains unidentified. Libraries for TCR beta were made by quantitative 5'-RACE with molecular barcodes. A single record per CDR3 protein comes from TCRdb applying MiXCR to the 5' RACE reads. The repertoire includes 450,000 or so distinct CDR3 sequences, approximately 26% of them detected once, and 0.75% to 0.9% sits in the top ten. Overall study results and limits: A TCR beta motif of about 8 highly homologous variants seemed to mark ankylosing spondylitis blood.

The sample was blood, either unsorted or a sorted T cell fraction (not recorded which). The chain combines TRBV29-1 with TRBJ2-4; 8 bases line up with TRBD2. The sequence was obtained from a male donor with ankylosing spondylitis. The CDR3 nucleotides are TGCAGCATTCTAGCGGGCAAAAACATTCAGTACTTC. Translating it yields CSILAGKNIQYF.